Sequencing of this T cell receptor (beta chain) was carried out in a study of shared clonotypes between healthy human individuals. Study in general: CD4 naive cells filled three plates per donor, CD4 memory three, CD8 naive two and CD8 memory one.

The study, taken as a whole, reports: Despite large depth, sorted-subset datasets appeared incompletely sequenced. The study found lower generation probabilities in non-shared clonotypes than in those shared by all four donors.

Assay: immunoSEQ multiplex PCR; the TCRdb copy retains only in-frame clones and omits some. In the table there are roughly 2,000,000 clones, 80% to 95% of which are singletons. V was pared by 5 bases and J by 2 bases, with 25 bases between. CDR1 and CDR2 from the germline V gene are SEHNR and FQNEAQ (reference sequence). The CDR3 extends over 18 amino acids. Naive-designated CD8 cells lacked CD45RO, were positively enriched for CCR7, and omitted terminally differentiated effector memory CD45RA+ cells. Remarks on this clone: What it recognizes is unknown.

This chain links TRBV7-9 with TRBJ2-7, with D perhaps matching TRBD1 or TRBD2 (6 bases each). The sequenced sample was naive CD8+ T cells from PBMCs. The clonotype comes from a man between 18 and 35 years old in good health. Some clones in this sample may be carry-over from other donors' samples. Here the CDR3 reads CASSTTDRFFGGPYEQYF. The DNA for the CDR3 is TGTGCCAGCAGCACGACCGACCGATTTTTCGGGGGCCCCTACGAGCAGTACTTC. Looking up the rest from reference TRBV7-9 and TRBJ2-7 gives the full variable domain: DTGVSQNPRHKITKRGQNVTFRCDPISEHNRLYWYRQTLGQGPEFLTYFQNEAQLEKSRLLSDRFSAERPKGSFSTLEIQRTEQGDSAMYLCASSTTDRFFGGPYEQYFGPGTRLTVT.